This T cell receptor beta chain was retrieved from a study of T cell responses to AZD1222 COVID-19 vaccine. Only in-frame clones appear in the TCRdb table, and some are missing; sequencing was by immunoSEQ multiplex PCR. Of roughly 150,000 clones listed, 87% are singletons. The V gene end was trimmed by 3 bases and the J gene end by 0 bases; junction bases not matched to a gene: 6. Germline V gives CDR1 SGDLS, CDR2 YYNGEE. The CDR3 length is 16 residues. The source was peripheral blood, collected 28 days after the second AZD1222 dose. The chain couples TRBV9 to TRBJ2-7, with 10 positions matching TRBD1. This receptor was obtained from an adult who received the AZD1222 COVID-19 vaccine. The CDR3 DNA is TGTGCCAGCAGCGGAGGGACAGGGGCCGCCTCCTACGAGCAGTACTTC. It specifies CASSGGTGAASYEQYF.